This T cell receptor (beta chain) was recovered during a study of shared clonotypes between healthy human individuals. Study results and caveats: Compared with clonotypes that all four donors shared, non-shared clonotypes had lower generation probabilities. Sampling used blood alone; tissue repertoires probably differ.

Losses at the gene ends were 5 bases for V and 5 bases for J; bases not matched to a gene: 13. Germline assignment: CDR1 SGHTA and CDR2 FQGTGA. CDR3 size: 16 residues. Terminally differentiated effector memory CD45RA+ cells were excluded by CCR7 positive selection of CD45RO-negative cells. With respect to this clone: As yet, its antigen is unknown.

Several immunoSEQ plates held equal portions of the genomic DNA taken from each subset. Sequencing was performed with immunoSEQ multiplex PCR; in TCRdb, only in-frame clones are kept and a portion is missing. The sample lists millions of clones, 85% to 95% occurring once. The chain links TRBV7-3 to TRBJ2-5; TRBD2 agrees at 8 bases. The sequenced sample consisted of naive CD8+ T cells from PBMCs. This clonotype was sampled from a man in his late teens or twenties in good health. Some clones in this sample may be carry-over from other donors' samples. The CDR3 here is CASSDVAGGVRETQYF. The CDR3 coding sequence is TGTGCCAGCAGCGACGTGGCGGGAGGTGTGAGGGAGACCCAGTACTTC.